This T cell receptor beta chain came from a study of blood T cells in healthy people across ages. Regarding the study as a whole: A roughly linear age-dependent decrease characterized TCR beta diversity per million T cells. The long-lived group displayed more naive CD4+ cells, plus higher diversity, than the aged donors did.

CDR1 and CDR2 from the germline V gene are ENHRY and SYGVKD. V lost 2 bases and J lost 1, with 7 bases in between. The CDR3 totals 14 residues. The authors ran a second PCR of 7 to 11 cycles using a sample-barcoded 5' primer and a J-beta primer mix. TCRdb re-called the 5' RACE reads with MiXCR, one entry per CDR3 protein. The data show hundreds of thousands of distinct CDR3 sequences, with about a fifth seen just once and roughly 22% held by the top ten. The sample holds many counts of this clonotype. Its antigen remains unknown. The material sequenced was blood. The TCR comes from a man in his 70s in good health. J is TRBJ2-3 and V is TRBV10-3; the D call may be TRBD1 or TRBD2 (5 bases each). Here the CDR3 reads CAISEGTRTDTQYF. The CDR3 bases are TGTGCCATCAGTGAGGGGACCCGCACAGATACGCAGTATTTT.